One and the same sample provided the 28 T cell receptor beta chains below, sequenced in a study of blood T cell repertoires in COVID-19. Only in-frame clones appear in the TCRdb table, and some are missing; sequencing was by immunoSEQ multiplex PCR. The sample includes approximately 260,000 clones, around 90% of them seen just once. The sample was PBMCs or T cells enriched from blood (not recorded which). The receptors stem from a woman aged 25 to 39 with acute COVID-19.

This clone was recorded only once. CDR3 in DNA: TGCAGCGTGGACAAGCGGGGGATGGCAGATACGCAGTATTTT. Its protein product is CSVDKRGMADTQYF. The chain uses TRBV29-1 and TRBJ2-3; 8 bases line up with TRBD2. Germline CDR1 reads SQVTM; CDR2 reads ANQGSEA. The V and J ends lost 6 bases and 4 bases, in that order; junction bases with no gene match: 9. The CDR3 has 14 residues.

V gene TRBV19 combines with J gene TRBJ2-7; 7 nucleotides align to TRBD1. The CDR3 is 14 amino acids. V trimming: 1 base; J trimming: 5 bases; junction bases outside the gene matches: 5. The germline V gene encodes CDR1 LNHDA and CDR2 SQIVND (reference sequence). CDR3 protein: CASSIGQGTDEQYF. The CDR3 region has the DNA TGTGCCAGTAGTATAGGACAGGGTACGGACGAGCAGTACTTC.

J is TRBJ2-4 and V is TRBV6-5; D remains unclear. The germline V and J ends were trimmed by 0 bases and 6 bases, with 15 bases remaining between them. The CDR3 has 16 residues. In germline, CDR1 is MNHEY, CDR2 SVGAGI. The CDR3 nucleotides read TGTGCCAGCAGTTACTCGAGCAGGTCCTCAGGAAACATTCAGTACTTC. It translates to CASSYSSRSSGNIQYF.

The chain is built from TRBV5-1 and TRBJ1-2; TRBD1 agrees at 9 bases. The CDR3 loop spans 15 amino acids. Trimming removed 4 bases from V and 3 bases from J; junction bases left unmatched: 7. In germline, CDR1 is SGHRS, CDR2 YFSETQ. CDR3 in DNA: TGCGCCAGCAGCATTGACAGGGGGGCAGACTATGGCTACACCTTC. It encodes CASSIDRGADYGYTF.

The chain employs TRBV6-6 and TRBJ1-1; no clear D gene. Trimming removed 7 bases at V and 1 base at J, with 16 bases between. The CDR3 contains 15 residues. Per germline, CDR1 MNHNY and CDR2 SVGAGI (reference sequence). The CDR3 DNA reads TGTGCCAGCACCGTATCTGCAGGTTGGAACACTGAAGCTTTCTTT. Its translation is CASTVSAGWNTEAFF.

The rearrangement links TRBV5-1 to TRBJ2-3; 9 bases match TRBD2. The germline gives CDR1 SGHRS, CDR2 YFSETQ. The CDR3 is made up of 15 amino acids. Trimming took 0 bases from V and 6 from J; bases not matched to a gene: 5. The CDR3 is CASSLAVAGVDTQYF. CDR3 bases: TGCGCCAGCAGCTTGGCCGTAGCGGGAGTCGATACGCAGTATTTT. The whole variable domain, filled in from reference TRBV5-1 and TRBJ2-3, reads KAGVTQTPRYLIKTRGQQVTLSCSPISGHRSVSWYQQTPGQGLQFLFEYFSETQRNKGNFPGRFSGRQFSNSRSEMNVSTLELGDSALYLCASSLAVAGVDTQYFGPGTRLTVL.

The rearrangement links TRBV10-3 to TRBJ1-4; 9 nucleotides match TRBD1. CDR1 ENHRY and CDR2 SYGVKD come from the germline V gene. V gave up 6 bases and J gave up 12 bases; unmatched junction bases: 8. There are 13 residues in the CDR3. The CDR3 nucleotides read TGTGCCATCAGACCGGGACAGGGAGGGGAACTGTTTTTT. The encoded protein is CAIRPGQGGELFF.

This sequence joins TRBV4-1 and TRBJ1-5; a possible D gene is TRBD1 (6 bases). Trimming stripped 1 base from V and 1 base from J, with 8 bases between. This CDR3 contains 15 residues. Germline values: CDR1 MGHRA, CDR2 YSYEKL. The CDR3: CASSQVGGSNQPQHF. Written as DNA, the CDR3 is TGCGCCAGCAGCCAAGTAGGGGGAAGCAATCAGCCCCAGCATTTT.

This clone has only a few counts. The same CDR3 is also encoded by other DNA sequences in this sample. The chain recombines TRBV5-1 with TRBJ1-4; 7 nucleotides align to TRBD1. Germline V gene data show CDR1 as SGHRS and CDR2 as YFSETQ. The length of the CDR3 is 15 residues. V lost 1 base to trimming and J lost 3 bases; unmatched junction nucleotides: 3. This CDR3 is CASSLYRGPNEKLFF. In DNA form, the CDR3 reads TGCGCCAGCAGCTTGTACAGGGGACCTAATGAAAAACTGTTTTTT.

The chain employs TRBV5-4 and TRBJ2-2; TRBD1 matches at 8 bases. J was trimmed by 0 bases and V by 2 bases; bases with no gene match: 6. Germline V gene sequence: CDR1 SGHNT, CDR2 YYREEE (reference sequence). The CDR3 contains 17 residues. Here the CDR3 reads CASSFLQGGPNTGELFF. CDR3 coding DNA: TGTGCCAGCAGCTTTTTACAGGGGGGACCGAACACCGGGGAGCTGTTTTTT.

V gene TRBV5-4 combines with J gene TRBJ2-2; TRBD1 might be the D (6 bases). V lost 5 bases and J lost 0, with 14 bases in between. The CDR3 loop spans 16 amino acids. The germline gives CDR1 SGHNT, CDR2 YYREEE (reference sequence). The CDR3 is CASSLMGHSNTGELFF. CDR3 in DNA: TGTGCCAGCAGTCTTATGGGACACTCGAACACCGGGGAGCTGTTTTTT.

The chain employs TRBV3-1 (or the pseudogene TRBV3-2) and TRBJ1-1, with D possibly TRBD1 on 6 matching bases. Trimming shortened V by 3 bases and J by 1 base, and 9 bases separated the two germline ends. The CDR3 has 14 residues. The germline gives CDR1 LGHDT, CDR2 YNNKEL (reference sequence). CDR3 sequence reads: CASSHMDRNTEAFF. The CDR3, as DNA: TGTGCCAGCAGCCACATGGACAGGAACACTGAAGCTTTCTTT.

This clone was counted once. V gene TRBV4-2 combines with J gene TRBJ2-1, with D perhaps TRBD2 (6 bases). V lost 4 bases to trimming and J lost 0 bases, with 19 bases between them. This CDR3 spans 18 amino acids. The germline gives CDR1 LGHNA, CDR2 YNFKEQ. This CDR3 is CASSPRGGAGNSYNEQFF. The CDR3 DNA reads TGTGCCAGCAGCCCCAGAGGAGGAGCGGGCAACTCCTACAATGAGCAGTTCTTC.

This clone was found many times. This chain links TRBV7-9 with TRBJ1-1; D ambiguous. The CDR3 sequence is 11 residues long. With 5 bases removed from V and 10 bases from J, the gap between germline ends came to 11 bases. Per germline, CDR1 SEHNR and CDR2 FQNEAQ (reference sequence). The CDR3 loop reads CASSEDIGAFF. CDR3 DNA sequence: TGTGCCAGCAGCGAGGATATCGGAGCTTTCTTT.

The gene calls are TRBV3-1 (or the pseudogene TRBV3-2) and TRBJ1-5, with 11 nucleotides matching TRBD1. The germline V gene encodes CDR1 LGHDT and CDR2 YNNKEL (reference sequence). With V trimmed by 1 base and J by 9 bases, 2 bases remained unmatched. The CDR3 sequence is 14 residues long. The CDR3 nucleotides read TGTGCCAGCAGCCAAGGGACAGGGGGCAGGCCCCAGCATTTT. This sequence encodes CASSQGTGGRPQHF.

CDR3 amino acids: CASSEATGTGDSPLHF. As DNA, the CDR3 is TGTGCCAGCAGTGAAGCAACCGGGACAGGGGATTCACCCCTCCACTTT. The chain carries TRBV6-1 and TRBJ1-6; 10 bases align to TRBD1. The CDR3 is 16 amino acids. Losses at the gene ends were 0 bases for V and 8 bases for J; bases not matched to a gene: 4. Germline lookup yields CDR1 MNHNS and CDR2 SASEGT.

The chain has TRBV9 and TRBJ1-1; D gene unclear. Germline V CDR1 and CDR2: SGDLS, YYNGEE. The V end lost 4 bases, the J end lost 11 bases, and 18 bases lay between the germline ends. This CDR3 region has 13 residues. CDR3 in DNA: TGTGCCAGCAGCCCCCCTATAAGTGCGGGGGCTTTCTTT. Translating it yields CASSPPISAGAFF.

The chain has TRBV19 and TRBJ1-1, with D possibly being TRBD1 (5 bases). Germline V gene lookup returns CDR1 LNHDA and CDR2 SQIVND (reference sequence). The CDR3 contains 12 residues. Trimming cost V 5 bases and J 12 bases, with 16 bases left between them. The CDR3 nucleotides read TGTGCCAGTAGTCCCATCGGGGGAAGGACTTTCTTT. As protein: CASSPIGGRTFF. The whole variable domain, filled in from reference TRBV19 and TRBJ1-1, reads DGGITQSPKYLFRKEGQNVTLSCEQNLNHDAMYWYRQDPGQGLRLIYYSQIVNDFQKGDIAEGYSVSREKKESFPLTVTSAQKNPTAFYLCASSPIGGRTFFGQGTRLTVV.

The V and J genes are TRBV11-2 and TRBJ2-1, with 8 bases matching TRBD1. J gave up 8 bases and V 1 base, and 7 bases lay outside the gene matches. The CDR3 has 15 amino acids. The V gene's germline CDR1 is SGHAT and CDR2 FQNNGV. The CDR3 loop is CASSLVRGRGYEQFF. Here the CDR3 DNA reads TGTGCCAGCAGCTTAGTCAGGGGGCGCGGATATGAGCAGTTCTTC.

The CDR3: CASSPDLGRTSTDTQYF. The CDR3 nucleotides are TGTGCCAGCAGCCCCGACCTCGGGAGGACTAGCACAGATACGCAGTATTTT. The rearrangement uses TRBV7-2 and TRBJ2-3, with 7 bases aligning to TRBD2. V dropped 5 bases and J dropped 0; count of bases not matched to a gene: 11. CDR3 length equals 17 residues. Germline lookup yields CDR1 SGHTA and CDR2 FQGNSA.

This chain uses TRBV28 with TRBJ2-1; TRBD1 matches at 7 bases. Germline assignment: CDR1 MDHEN and CDR2 SYDVKM. The CDR3 spans 15 residues. V lost 6 bases, J lost 5 bases, and 10 bases stayed unmatched. The CDR3 nucleotides are TGTGCCAGCAGCCGGACAGGTTACGAAAACAATGAGCAGTTCTTC. Its translation is CASSRTGYENNEQFF.

V gene TRBV7-6 combines with J gene TRBJ2-3; a weak D match, TRBD1 (5 bases). The V gene lost 4 bases and the J gene lost 2 bases, with 13 bases spanning the gap. Germline values: CDR1 SGHVS, CDR2 FNYEAQ. The CDR3 runs to 15 residues. The CDR3 here is CASSSLTGYTDTQYF. The DNA of the CDR3 is TGTGCCAGCAGCTCACTTACAGGTTACACAGATACGCAGTATTTT. The entire variable domain, with the rest obtained from reference TRBV7-6 and TRBJ2-3, is as follows: GAGVSQSPRYKVTKRGQDVALRCDPISGHVSLYWYRQALGQGPEFLTYFNYEAQQDKSGLPNDRFSAERPEGSISTLTIQRTEQRDSAMYRCASSSLTGYTDTQYFGPGTRLTVL.

The gene calls are TRBV28 and TRBJ2-7; TRBD1 aligns across 8 bases. Germline trimming cut 3 bases from V and 5 bases from J; bases unmatched to any gene: 6. CDR1 is MDHEN, CDR2 SYDVKM, per germline. The CDR3 has 14 amino acids. The CDR3 sequence is CASSFSDRGNEQYF. The CDR3 DNA reads TGTGCCAGCAGTTTTAGTGACAGGGGCAACGAGCAGTACTTC.

V is TRBV9 and J is TRBJ2-5, with 7 bases fitting TRBD1. With 4 bases clipped from V and 5 bases from J, the junction kept 5 bases outside the gene matches. Germline-derived CDR1 and CDR2 are SGDLS and YYNGEE. CDR3 length: 13 residues. The CDR3 loop is CASSSGTVETQYF. The CDR3 DNA reads TGTGCCAGCAGCTCCGGGACAGTGGAGACCCAGTACTTC. Complete variable domain (other parts from reference TRBV9 and TRBJ2-5): DSGVTQTPKHLITATGQRVTLRCSPRSGDLSVYWYQQSLDQGLQFLIQYYNGEERAKGNILERFSAQQFPDLHSELNLSSLELGDSALYFCASSSGTVETQYFGPGTRLLVL.

On this clone: The sample holds other DNA sequences that translate to the same CDR3. The rearrangement links TRBV5-1 to TRBJ1-5; 7 bases line up with TRBD1. From germline, CDR1 is SGHRS and CDR2 YFSETQ. The trim removed 2 bases at V and 7 bases at J, leaving 3 bases unmatched. The CDR3 sequence is 13 residues long. CDR3 amino acids: CASSLAGGQPQHF. For the CDR3, the DNA is TGCGCCAGCAGCTTAGCAGGGGGGCAGCCCCAGCATTTT.

The sample holds one count of this clone. The rearrangement uses TRBV5-4 and TRBJ1-4, with TRBD1 as a possible D gene (5 bases). Trimming pared 0 bases from V and 10 bases from J, leaving 13 bases between. The length of the CDR3 is 14 residues. Germline lookup yields CDR1 SGHNT and CDR2 YYREEE (reference sequence). CDR3 amino acids: CASSLGSGESKLFF. DNA for the CDR3: TGTGCCAGCAGCTTGGGGTCGGGGGAGTCAAAACTGTTTTTT.

The CDR3 sequence is CSVGGLGETQYF. DNA for the CDR3: TGCAGCGTTGGGGGGCTGGGAGAGACCCAGTACTTC. The chain couples TRBV29-1 to TRBJ2-5; tentative D call: TRBD1 (6 bases). Germline V gene lookup returns CDR1 SQVTM and CDR2 ANQGSEA. CDR3 length equals 12 residues. Trimming shortened V by 4 bases and J by 4 bases, and 10 bases separated the two germline ends. The variable domain in full, with the rest retrieved from reference TRBV29-1 and TRBJ2-5, is SAVISQKPSRDICQRGTSLTIQCQVDSQVTMMFWYRQQPGQSLTLIATANQGSEATYESGFVIDKFPISRPNLTFSTLTVSNMSPEDSSIYLCSVGGLGETQYFGPGTRLLVL.

The chain couples TRBV19 to TRBJ2-7; 13 positions match TRBD2. The CDR3 is 15 amino acids. Looked up from germline, CDR1 is LNHDA and CDR2 is SQIVND (reference sequence). V gave up 5 bases and J gave up 7 bases; unmatched junction bases: 8. CDR3 DNA sequence: TGTGCCAGTAGTGAACTAGCGGGGGGGCCGCGGGAGCAGTACTTC. Protein product: CASSELAGGPREQYF.